The sequence of this TCR beta chain was determined in a study of T cell repertoires in cytomegalovirus infection (dated by TCRdb to the late 2010s). For the study in its entirety: Donor HLA type was relevant to the analysis, because carriage of CMV infection together with the matching HLA type was indicated by public TCR beta signatures. Broader findings and caveats from the paper: In both this cohort and an independent cohort of under 450 donors, the cumulative frequency of public TCR beta family members distinguished carriers of CMV infection plus the relevant HLA type. In the ex vivo response, HLA-C-restricted CMV-specific TCR beta clonotypes were dominant, and in two of eight donors the single most frequent clonotype came from this HLA-C-restricted group.

The reads were generated on an Illumina HiSeq 1500. TCRdb reanalyzed the raw reads on its own, using fastp at Q25 for trimming and MiXCR for clone calling, and kept in-frame beta chains. Entries that share a CDR3 protein sequence are merged under the most common genes and DNA. The sample data list more than 150,000 distinct CDR3 sequences, and roughly a fifth of these were observed just once. The ten largest clonotypes hold about 3% of the sample. This clonotype was detected only a few times. No antigen is known for it. The sample holds no much larger clone one base away, and base qualities are not on file. A distance of 10 bases separates the germline ends of V and J, which lose 2 bases and 3 bases respectively. CDR1 and CDR2, per the germline V gene, are MDHEN and SYDVKM. From cysteine to phenylalanine, the CDR3 is 14 amino acids long. Only the CDR3 region is kept as DNA, spanning 42 bases read in frame from base 1.

This sequence uses TRBV28 and TRBJ1-1; perhaps TRBD1 is the D gene, with 5 bases matching. Sequencing input: PBMCs. The sequence was collected from a human donor in good health (CMV status not recorded). Some clones in this sample may be carry-over from other donors' samples. In nucleotides, the sequence is TGTGCCAGCAGTTTACCTCTCAGGGACACTGAAGCTTTCTTT. This encodes CASSLPLRDTEAFF. This CDR3, with the reference TRBV28 and TRBJ1-1 proteins standing in past its ends, gives the full variable domain DVKVTQSSRYLVKRTGEKVFLECVQDMDHENMFWYRQDPGLGLRLIYFSYDVKMKEKGDIPEGYSVSREKKERFSLILESASTNQTSMYLCASSLPLRDTEAFFGQGTRLTVV.